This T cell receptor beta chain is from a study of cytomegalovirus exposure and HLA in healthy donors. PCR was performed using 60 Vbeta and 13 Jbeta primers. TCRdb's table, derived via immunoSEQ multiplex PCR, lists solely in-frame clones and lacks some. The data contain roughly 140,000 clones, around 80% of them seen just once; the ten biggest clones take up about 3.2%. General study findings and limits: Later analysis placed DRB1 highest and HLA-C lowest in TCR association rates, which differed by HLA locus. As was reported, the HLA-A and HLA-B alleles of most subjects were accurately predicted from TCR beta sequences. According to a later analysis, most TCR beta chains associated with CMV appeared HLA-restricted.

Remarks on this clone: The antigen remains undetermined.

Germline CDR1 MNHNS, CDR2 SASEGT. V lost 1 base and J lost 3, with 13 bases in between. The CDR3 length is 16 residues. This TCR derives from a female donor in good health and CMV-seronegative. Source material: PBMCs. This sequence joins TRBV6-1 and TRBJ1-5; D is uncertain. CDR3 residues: CASSEVAGSSNQPQHF. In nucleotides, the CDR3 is TGTGCCAGCAGTGAAGTTGCAGGATCCTCCAATCAGCCCCAGCATTTT.